A selection of T cell receptor beta chains follows, all from one sample in a study of CD8 T cells in ankylosing spondylitis. TCRdb recomputed calls from the 5' RACE reads with MiXCR, one row per CDR3 protein. The sample includes approximately 7,300 distinct CDR3 sequences, around 8.2% of them seen just once. The sequenced sample consisted of blood, either unsorted or a sorted T cell fraction (not recorded which). These receptors were taken from a male donor with ankylosing spondylitis or in good health (not recorded which). CDR3s include the opening cysteine and the closing phenylalanine or tryptophan. D genes are given only for firm matches.

>TRBD2|TRBJ2-1|TRBV9
CASSVGAGGTREQFF
>TRBD1|TRBJ2-6|TRBV9
CASSAPGTAHSGANVLTF
>TRBD2|TRBJ2-1|TRBV9
CASRGSGSSYNEQFF
>NA|TRBJ2-2|TRBV9
CASSVGSNANTGELFF
>TRBD2|TRBJ2-1|TRBV9
CASSAGTSDLNEQFF
>TRBD2|TRBJ2-3|TRBV9
CASSGTREGDTQYF
>NA|TRBJ2-2|TRBV9
CASSSHTGELFF
>NA|TRBJ1-4|TRBV9
CASSGAPGEEKLFF
>NA|TRBJ2-1|TRBV9
CASSVGAYEQFF
>NA|TRBJ2-3|TRBV9
CASSPPGGTDTQYF
>TRBD2|TRBJ2-3|TRBV9
CASSVGSGSNQYF
>TRBD2|TRBJ2-3|TRBV9
CASSAGLAGTDTQYF
>TRBD2|TRBJ2-1|TRBV9
CASSGRLAGGSPYNEQFF
>NA|TRBJ2-1|TRBV9
CASSRGGTYNEQFF
>NA|TRBJ2-3|TRBV9
CASKGEADTQYF
>NA|TRBJ2-1|TRBV9
CASSNGNEQFF
>TRBD2|TRBJ2-3|TRBV9
CASSLAGGIADTQYF
>TRBD1|TRBJ2-3|TRBV9
CASSVEQGKGTDTQYF
>TRBD1|TRBJ1-5|TRBV9
CASSVSGGSNQPQHF
>TRBD2|TRBJ2-5|TRBV9
CASSVGGLAGVSETQYF
>TRBD1|TRBJ2-5|TRBV9
CASSATTGEIETQYF
>TRBD2|TRBJ2-1|TRBV9
CASSVSGLDNEQFF
>TRBD2|TRBJ2-2|TRBV9
CASSVGAGGNTGELFF
>NA|TRBJ2-1|TRBV9
CASSVEAGSSYNEQFF
>NA|TRBJ2-1|TRBV9
CASSVGPRWGQNNEQFF
>TRBD1|TRBJ2-6|TRBV9
CASSVGTGQGFSGANVLTF
>TRBD1|TRBJ2-5|TRBV9
CASSVGGGHETQYF
>TRBD1|TRBJ1-4|TRBV9
CASSDGTGTDYEKLFF
>TRBD1|TRBJ2-1|TRBV9
CASSGGQSSYNEQFF
>TRBD2|TRBJ2-1|TRBV9
CASSVGGGAGEQFF
>NA|TRBJ1-2|TRBV9
CASTPGGGRTYGYPF
>TRBD1|TRBJ2-1|TRBV9
CASSARTGGIEQFF
>TRBD1|TRBJ1-4|TRBV9
CASSPGGLSEKLFF
>NA|TRBJ2-2|TRBV9
CASSAWEDTGELFF
>TRBD2|TRBJ2-5|TRBV9
CASSGPSGGGRETQYF
>NA|TRBJ1-6|TRBV9
CASSTDEVGSPLHF
>NA|TRBJ2-3|TRBV9
CASSVGTADTQYF
>NA|TRBJ2-1|TRBV11-2
CASSDEGGAISYNEQFF
>NA|TRBJ2-1|TRBV9
CASSVGILNEQFF
>NA|TRBJ2-1|TRBV9
CASRRDNEQFF
>NA|TRBJ1-1|TRBV9
CASSVEGVGNTEAFF
>NA|TRBJ2-5|TRBV9
CASSEELQETQYF
>NA|TRBJ1-2|TRBV9
CASSVGSGGYGYTF
>NA|TRBJ2-1|TRBV9
CASSVERGGRGYNEQFF
>NA|TRBJ2-3|TRBV9
CASSRESTDTQYF
>TRBD2|TRBJ2-1|TRBV9
CASSVEAGGPLDEQFF
>NA|TRBJ2-5|TRBV9
CASSEWGGQSETQYF
>NA|TRBJ2-3|TRBV9
CASSHPGRGRRDTQYF
>NA|TRBJ2-5|TRBV23-1
CASSQNQMEQETQYF
>NA|TRBJ2-3|TRBV9
CASSVSGGSTDTQYF
>NA|TRBJ2-5|TRBV9
CASSPGAGETQYF
>NA|TRBJ2-1|TRBV9
CASSTSRQSTAYNEQFF
>NA|TRBJ1-5|TRBV9
CASSVDGNQPQHF
>TRBD1|TRBJ2-5|TRBV9
CASSPQGDRGLLETQYF
>NA|TRBJ2-5|TRBV9
CASSGATGRETQYF